The 20 T cell receptor beta chains below come from one sample, sequenced in a study of T cell repertoires in cytomegalovirus infection. One entry per CDR3 protein results from TCRdb running MiXCR on the reads. The profile shows approximately 260,000 distinct CDR3 sequences, roughly a fifth of them singletons. What these receptors recognize is not known. The source was cultured PBMCs, collected from culture after CMV antigen stimulation. The receptor source for this set is a human donor in good health (CMV status not recorded). Some clones in this sample may be carry-over from other donors' samples.

This clonotype was picked up a small number of times. The V and J genes are TRBV19 and TRBJ1-3; D unresolved. Germline V gene lookup returns CDR1 LNHDA and CDR2 SQIVND (reference sequence). CDR3 length equals 14 residues. The V gene lost 10 bases and the J gene lost 4 bases, with 17 bases spanning the gap. CDR3 coding DNA: TGTGCCACCAATATGGGGAAAGAAGGAAACACCATATATTTT. This encodes CATNMGKEGNTIYF.

The gene calls are TRBV4-2 and TRBJ2-2; 9 bases align to TRBD2. CDR1 and CDR2 (germline): LGHNA, YNFKEQ. Germline trimming cut 2 bases from V and 3 bases from J; bases unmatched to any gene: 13. CDR3 size: 19 residues. CDR3 protein: CASSQSTSGSRRDTGELFF. CDR3 nucleotide sequence: TGTGCCAGCAGCCAATCGACTAGCGGAAGCCGAAGGGACACCGGGGAGCTGTTTTTT.

As for this clonotype: A read error may produce the germline difference seen at one junction end. The J gene is TRBJ1-4, the V gene TRBV7-8, with unresolved D. CDR3 size: 13 residues. The germline gives CDR1 SGHVS, CDR2 FQNEAQ. The CDR3 nucleotides are TGTGCCAGCAGCTTATCATTGGCAGAAATAACCGATTTT. It is translated as CASSLSLAEITDF.

The sample holds a few counts of this clonotype. The chain uses TRBV20-1 and TRBJ2-2; 10 nucleotides line up with TRBD2. This CDR3 region has 15 residues. Unmatched junction bases numbered 9, after V lost 4 bases and J lost 7 bases. Germline assignment: CDR1 DFQATT and CDR2 SNEGSKA (reference sequence). CDR3 DNA sequence: TGCAGTGCTACTCGTAGCGGGAGGTCTTACGGGGAGCTGTTTTTT. Amino acids: CSATRSGRSYGELFF.

There are a few counts of this clonotype. This chain links TRBV27 with TRBJ2-3; 9 bases line up with TRBD1. The CDR3 loop spans 16 amino acids. Germline V gene lookup returns CDR1 MNHEY and CDR2 SMNVEV (reference sequence). The J segment lost 5 bases and the V segment lost 5 bases, leaving 11 bases of the junction unmatched. The CDR3 here is CASSVGQGTHVDTQYF. The CDR3, as DNA: TGTGCCAGCAGTGTCGGACAGGGGACCCACGTAGATACGCAGTATTTT.

This clonotype was found many times. The CDR3: CASSLEGSSYNEQFF. CDR3 nucleotides: TGTGCCAGCAGCTTAGAGGGGAGCTCCTACAATGAGCAGTTCTTC. This chain links TRBV7-2 with TRBJ2-1; D tentatively fits TRBD1 or TRBD2 (5 bases each). The CDR3 spans 15 residues. CDR1 is SGHTA, CDR2 FQGNSA, per germline. The V end lost 1 base, the J end lost 0 bases, and 7 bases lay between the germline ends.

This clonotype was counted a few times. The genes are TRBV7-2 and TRBJ2-7, with D possibly matching TRBD2 (6 bases). The ends were cut back, 5 bases at V and 2 bases at J, with 16 bases in the middle. The CDR3 spans 15 residues. Germline V gene lookup returns CDR1 SGHTA and CDR2 FQGNSA. CDR3 sequence (DNA): TGTGCCAGCAGCCCCAATTCCCGGGGGACCTACGAGCAGTACGTC. It codes for CASSPNSRGTYEQYV.

This clonotype was counted only a few times. The chain joins TRBV4-1 to TRBJ2-3; perhaps TRBD1 as D (6 bases). Trimming removed 4 bases from V and 5 bases from J, with 19 bases in between. Germline CDR1 MGHRA, CDR2 YSYEKL. The CDR3 contains 16 residues. DNA of the CDR3: TGCGCCAGCAGCCGAGACCAGAAATCCAGGGGAGATACGCAGTATTTT. Protein product: CASSRDQKSRGDTQYF.

This clonotype was observed a handful of times. V gene TRBV12-3 or TRBV12-4 combines with J gene TRBJ1-1; possibly TRBD1 for D (6 bases). The CDR3 has 14 amino acids. V was clipped by 7 bases and J by 1 base, with 13 bases between them. The CDR3: CASTPDRGNTEAFF. DNA for the CDR3: TGTGCCAGCACCCCGGACAGAGGGAACACTGAAGCTTTCTTT.

This clonotype was recorded a few times. The rearrangement joins TRBV7-9 to TRBJ2-5; TRBD2 aligns across 15 bases. Germline lookup yields CDR1 SEHNR and CDR2 FQNEAQ (reference sequence). This CDR3 contains 19 residues. V lost 5 bases to trimming and J lost 1 base; unmatched junction nucleotides: 11. As DNA, the CDR3 is TGTGCCAGCAGCCCTGTGCTCCGGACTAGCGGGAGGGGCCAAGAGACCCAGTACTTC. Protein product: CASSPVLRTSGRGQETQYF.

This clonotype was recorded once. An end of the junction does not agree with germline; a read error may underlie this. The DNA for the CDR3 is TGTGCCAGCAGAGGTTTAGACGGGAGGGCCGGGGGACGTATACAAGAAACTCTCTCCTGCGAGCAGTACTTC. This codes for CASRGLDGRAGGRIQETLSCEQYF. The chain joins TRBV7-2 to TRBJ2-7; 8 bases map to TRBD2. The germline V gene encodes CDR1 SGHTA and CDR2 FQGNSA. CDR3 length equals 24 residues.

V is TRBV7-1 and J is TRBJ2-1; TRBD2 aligns across 12 bases. TRBV7-1 is labeled an ORF, and its function is uncertain. V shed 3 bases and J 6 bases; nucleotides not matched to a gene: 6. The CDR3 contains 16 residues. The CDR3 loop reads CASSSATSGSANEQFF. Here the CDR3 DNA reads TGTGCCAGCAGCTCGGCGACTAGCGGGAGCGCCAATGAGCAGTTCTTC.

This clonotype was seen ten or more times. The J gene is TRBJ2-1, the V gene TRBV7-2, with 7 bases aligning to TRBD2. The CDR3 covers 15 residues. Losses at the gene ends were 1 base for V and 6 bases for J; bases not matched to a gene: 6. Looked up from germline, CDR1 is SGHTA and CDR2 is FQGNSA. The CDR3 region is CASSLGPSGTNEQFF. CDR3 sequence (DNA): TGTGCCAGCAGCTTAGGTCCCAGCGGGACCAATGAGCAGTTCTTC.

This clonotype was observed many times. The chain combines TRBV7-2 with TRBJ2-5, with D tentatively TRBD1 or TRBD2 (5 bases each). Germline values: CDR1 SGHTA, CDR2 FQGNSA. This CDR3 comprises 15 residues. V was cut by 1 base and J by 0 bases, with 9 bases left in between. The chain's CDR3 is CASSLGVGDQETQYF. The CDR3 bases are TGTGCCAGCAGCTTAGGGGTGGGGGACCAAGAGACCCAGTACTTC.

The sample holds a few counts of this clonotype. The V call is TRBV6-1, the J call TRBJ2-1, with TRBD2 matching over 10 bases. This CDR3 has 13 amino acids. J gave up 16 bases and V 5 bases, and 11 bases lay outside the gene matches. CDR1 MNHNS and CDR2 SASEGT come from the germline V gene. Here the CDR3 reads CASSSIGLAVFFF. Written as DNA, the CDR3 is TGTGCCAGCAGTTCGATCGGACTAGCGGTGTTTTTCTTC.

This clonotype was counted ten times or more. This rearrangement joins TRBV7-6 to TRBJ2-2, with no clear D. This CDR3 is 14 amino acids long. Germline V gives CDR1 SGHVS, CDR2 FNYEAQ. Between the trimmed V and J ends, which lost 1 base and 5 bases, there was a span of 8 bases. CDR3 bases: TGTGCCAGCAGCTTAGTGGCAATAACCGGGGAGCTGTTTTTT. Protein sequence: CASSLVAITGELFF.

The chain's CDR3 is CASSQQHTGELFF. Here the CDR3 DNA reads TGTGCCAGCAGTCAACAGCACACCGGGGAGCTGTTTTTT. This chain joins TRBV12-3 or TRBV12-4 and TRBJ2-2, with D unclear. V shed 5 bases and J shed 3 bases, with 7 bases lying between them. This CDR3 has 13 residues.

The sample holds a few counts of this clonotype. The rearrangement links TRBV12-3 or TRBV12-4 to TRBJ2-7; D is undetermined. The CDR3 covers 13 residues. Trimming pared 8 bases from V and 2 bases from J, leaving 13 bases between. The CDR3 reads CASLRDGTYEQYF. CDR3 in DNA: TGTGCCAGCCTACGAGACGGCACCTACGAGCAGTACTTC.

This clonotype appeared once. V and J are TRBV25-1 and TRBJ1-5, with D tentatively TRBD1 (6 bases). V was pared by 3 bases and J by 0 bases, with 9 bases between. Per the germline V gene, CDR1 is MGHDK and CDR2 is SYGVNS. The CDR3 runs to 15 residues. The CDR3 region is CASSDGTYSNQPQHF. The CDR3 DNA reads as TGTGCCAGCAGTGATGGGACATATAGCAATCAGCCCCAGCATTTT. The complete variable domain, with remaining parts taken from reference TRBV25-1 and TRBJ1-5, reads EADIYQTPRYLVIGTGKKITLECSQTMGHDKMYWYQQDPGMELHLIHYSYGVNSTEKGDLSSESTVSRIRTEHFPLTLESARPSHTSQYLCASSDGTYSNQPQHFGDGTRLSIL.

The chain couples TRBV4-3 to TRBJ2-5; 9 nucleotides agree with TRBD2. After removal of 1 base from V and 4 bases from J, the junction contained 7 bases not matched to a gene. The CDR3 totals 16 residues. The germline gives CDR1 LGHNA, CDR2 YSLEER. The CDR3 nucleotides are TGCGCCAGCAGCCAAGGGAGTAGCGGGAGTGGAGAGACCCAGTACTTC. This encodes CASSQGSSGSGETQYF.